In its sample, the clone carrying this TCR beta chain was seen many times. Germline V gene lookup returns CDR1 DFQATT and CDR2 SNEGSKA (reference sequence). The CDR3 contains 16 residues. V shed 0 bases and J 9 bases; nucleotides not matched to a gene: 10. This sample was included in a study of CD8 T cells in ankylosing spondylitis. TCRdb independently ran MiXCR on the 5' RACE reads; one entry per CDR3 protein. The profile shows approximately 140,000 distinct CDR3 sequences, around 8.5% of them singletons. The V gene is TRBV20-1, the J gene TRBJ1-6, with 8 positions matching TRBD1. This sequence was found in a male donor with ankylosing spondylitis or in good health (not recorded which). Sequenced sample: blood, either unsorted or a sorted T cell fraction (not recorded which). CDR3 sequence: CSARDLAGQGLSPLHF. The CDR3 DNA reads TGCAGTGCTAGAGATTTAGCCGGACAGGGACTTTCACCCCTCCACTTT.